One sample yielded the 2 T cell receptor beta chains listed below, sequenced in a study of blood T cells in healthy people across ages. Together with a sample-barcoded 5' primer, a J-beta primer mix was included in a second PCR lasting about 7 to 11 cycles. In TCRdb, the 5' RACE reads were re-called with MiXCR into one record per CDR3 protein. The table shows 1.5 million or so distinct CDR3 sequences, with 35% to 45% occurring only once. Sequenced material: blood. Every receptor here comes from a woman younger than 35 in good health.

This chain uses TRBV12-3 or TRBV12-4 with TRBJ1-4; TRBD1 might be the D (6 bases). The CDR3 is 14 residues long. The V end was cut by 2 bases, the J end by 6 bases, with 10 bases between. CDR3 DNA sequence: TGTGCCAGCAGTTTAAACAGGGTGGATGAAAAACTGTTTTTT. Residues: CASSLNRVDEKLFF.

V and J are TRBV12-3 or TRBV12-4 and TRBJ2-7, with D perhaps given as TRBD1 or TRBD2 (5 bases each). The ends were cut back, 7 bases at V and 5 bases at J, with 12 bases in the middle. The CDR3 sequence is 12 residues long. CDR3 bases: TGTGCCAGCACGGCAGGGACCCACGAGCAGTACTTC. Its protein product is CASTAGTHEQYF.